The entry that follows covers one T cell receptor (beta chain) sequence. Its specificity is not known. V dropped 2 bases and J dropped 2; count of bases not matched to a gene: 6. Germline V gives CDR1 MDHEN, CDR2 SYDVKM. This CDR3 spans 16 amino acids. The data were obtained in a study of T cell clones after liver transplantation. The wider study: TCRbeta sequencing after a pre-transplant mixed lymphocyte reaction identified graft-donor-reactive clones, later tracked in post-transplant blood. Tolerant meant at least one year fully off immunosuppression without liver enzymes above twice normal.

The table came from immunoSEQ multiplex PCR; TCRdb's copy has only in-frame clones and leaves some out. The sample lists more than 95,000 clones; approximately 78% were seen once. Notes on the study in general: Low donor cell numbers restricted donor-reactive repertoire measurement in a couple of subjects.

Source: CD4+ T cells from blood, taken before liver transplant. This chain uses TRBV28 with TRBJ2-3, with 8 positions matching TRBD2. The clonotype originates from a human donor who received a liver transplant. CDR3 in DNA: TGTGCCAGCAGTTTAACGGGTAGCGGGACCACAGATACGCAGTATTTT. Translated, it gives CASSLTGSGTTDTQYF.